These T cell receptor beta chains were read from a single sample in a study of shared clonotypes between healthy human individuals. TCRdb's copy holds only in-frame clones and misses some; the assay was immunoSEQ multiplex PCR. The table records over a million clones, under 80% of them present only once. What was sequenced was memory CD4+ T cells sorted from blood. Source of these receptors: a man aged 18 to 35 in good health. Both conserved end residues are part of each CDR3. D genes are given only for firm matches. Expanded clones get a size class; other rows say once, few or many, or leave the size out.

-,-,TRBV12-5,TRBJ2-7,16,CASGFILSGVSGEQYF,TGTGCTAGTGGTTTTATTCTCTCGGGCGTATCAGGCGAGCAGTACTTC
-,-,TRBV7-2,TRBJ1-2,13,CASSPPGIYGYTF,TGTGCCAGCAGCCCCCCAGGGATCTATGGCTACACCTTC
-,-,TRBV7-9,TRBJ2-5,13,CASSFSSEGTQYF,TGTGCCAGCAGCTTTAGCTCCGAGGGGACCCAGTACTTC
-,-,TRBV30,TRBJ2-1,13,CAWSVGLGDEQFF,TGTGCCTGGAGCGTCGGGTTGGGGGATGAGCAGTTCTTC
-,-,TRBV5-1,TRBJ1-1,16,CASRPDSGGVNTEAFF,TGCGCCAGCAGACCAGATTCGGGAGGGGTGAACACTGAAGCTTTCTTT
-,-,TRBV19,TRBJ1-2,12,CASRTANYGYTF,TGTGCCAGTAGGACGGCTAACTATGGCTACACCTTC
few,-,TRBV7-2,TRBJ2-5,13,CASSPLRQETQYF,TGTGCCAGCAGCCCCTTGAGGCAAGAGACCCAGTACTTC
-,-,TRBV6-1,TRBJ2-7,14,CASSIQGGSYEQYF,TGTGCCAGCAGCATCCAGGGGGGCTCCTACGAGCAGTACTTC
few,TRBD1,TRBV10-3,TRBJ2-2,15,CAISVTGGETGELFF,TGTGCCATCAGTGTCACAGGGGGCGAGACCGGGGAGCTGTTTTTT
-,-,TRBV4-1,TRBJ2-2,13,CASSQIVRGELFF,TGCGCCAGCAGCCAAATCGTCAGGGGGGAGCTGTTTTTT
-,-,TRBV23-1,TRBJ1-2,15,CASSQIATSVYGYTF,TGCGCCAGCAGTCAGATAGCAACATCGGTCTATGGCTACACCTTC
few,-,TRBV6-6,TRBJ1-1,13,CASSLSPNTEAFF,TGTGCCAGCAGCCTGTCTCCGAACACTGAAGCTTTCTTT
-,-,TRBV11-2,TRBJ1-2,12,CASSGELYGYTF,TGTGCCAGCAGCGGTGAGCTATATGGCTACACCTTC
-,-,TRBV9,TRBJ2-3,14,CASSPFSRADTQYF,TGTGCCAGCAGCCCGTTCTCGAGGGCAGATACGCAGTATTTT
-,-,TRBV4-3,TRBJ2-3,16,CASSQDGGSKGDTQYF,TGCGCCAGCAGCCAAGATGGGGGGAGTAAAGGAGATACGCAGTATTTT
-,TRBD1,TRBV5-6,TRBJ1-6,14,CASSFRGNNSPLHF,TGTGCCAGCAGCTTCAGGGGGAATAATTCACCCCTCCACTTT
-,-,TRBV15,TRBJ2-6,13,CATKFSGANVLTF,TGTGCCACCAAATTTTCTGGGGCCAACGTCCTGACTTTC
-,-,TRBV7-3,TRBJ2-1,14,CASSATNSYNEQFF,TGTGCCAGCAGCGCCACGAATTCCTACAATGAGCAGTTCTTC